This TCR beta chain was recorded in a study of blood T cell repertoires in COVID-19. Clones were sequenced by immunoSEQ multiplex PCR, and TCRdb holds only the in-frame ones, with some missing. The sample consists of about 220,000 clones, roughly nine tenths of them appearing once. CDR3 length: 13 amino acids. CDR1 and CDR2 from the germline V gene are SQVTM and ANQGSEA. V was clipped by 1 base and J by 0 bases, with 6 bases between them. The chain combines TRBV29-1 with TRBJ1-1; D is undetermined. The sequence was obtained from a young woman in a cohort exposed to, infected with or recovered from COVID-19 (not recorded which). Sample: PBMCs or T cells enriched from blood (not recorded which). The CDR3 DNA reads TGCAGCGTTGAAGGGGAGATGAACACTGAAGCTTTCTTT. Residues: CSVEGEMNTEAFF.